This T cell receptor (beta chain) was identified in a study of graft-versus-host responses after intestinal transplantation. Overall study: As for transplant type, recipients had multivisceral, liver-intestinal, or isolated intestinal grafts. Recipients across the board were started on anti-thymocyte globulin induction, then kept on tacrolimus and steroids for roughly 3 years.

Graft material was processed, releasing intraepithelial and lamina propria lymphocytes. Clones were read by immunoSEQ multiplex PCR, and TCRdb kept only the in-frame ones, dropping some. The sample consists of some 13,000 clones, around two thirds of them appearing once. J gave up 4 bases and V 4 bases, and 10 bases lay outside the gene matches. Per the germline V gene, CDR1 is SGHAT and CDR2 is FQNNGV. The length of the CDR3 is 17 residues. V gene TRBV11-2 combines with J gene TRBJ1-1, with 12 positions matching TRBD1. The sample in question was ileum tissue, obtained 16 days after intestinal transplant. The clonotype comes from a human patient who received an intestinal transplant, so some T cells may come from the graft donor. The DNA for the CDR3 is TGTGCCAGCAGCTCCCCTCGCAGGGACAGGGGGCGCACTGAAGCTTTCTTT. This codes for CASSSPRRDRGRTEAFF.